These 32 T cell receptor beta chains share one sample of origin, sequenced in a study of shared clonotypes between healthy human individuals. Produced via immunoSEQ multiplex PCR; TCRdb's table is partial and in-frame only. The sample has around 2.5 million clones; over 85% are singletons. Sequencing was performed on naive CD4+ T cells from PBMCs. Subset here: CD45RA+ positively selected. Every receptor here comes from a man aged 18 to 30 in good health. Some clones in this sample may be carry-over from other donors' samples.

This clone showed up just a few times. V usage is TRBV28 and J usage is TRBJ1-5; no clear D gene. Germline V CDR1 and CDR2: MDHEN, SYDVKM. The CDR3 totals 13 residues. Trimming took 2 bases from V and 2 from J, leaving 4 bases between them. The CDR3 region is CASSLQGNQPQHF. The CDR3 DNA reads TGTGCCAGCAGTTTACAGGGCAATCAGCCCCAGCATTTT.

The chain is built from TRBV7-9 and TRBJ2-6; D is ambiguous. The CDR3 consists of 14 residues. Deletions cut 5 bases from V and 5 bases from J, with 10 bases between. Germline CDR1 is SEHNR and CDR2 is FQNEAQ (reference sequence). CDR3 in amino acids: CASSLGSWANVLTF. The CDR3 nucleotides are TGTGCCAGCAGCCTCGGGTCTTGGGCCAACGTCCTGACTTTC.

Remarks on this clone: At the DNA level, this CDR3 is encoded by other sequences in the same sample as well. This chain links TRBV27 with TRBJ2-7; D perhaps matches TRBD2 (6 bases). V dropped 2 bases and J dropped 2 bases, with 10 bases sitting between them. Looked up from germline, CDR1 is MNHEY and CDR2 is SMNVEV (reference sequence). The CDR3 length is 14 residues. The CDR3 sequence: CASSLRRGPYEQYF. The DNA for the CDR3 is TGTGCCAGCAGTTTAAGGCGGGGACCCTACGAGCAGTACTTC.

The chain combines TRBV7-8 with TRBJ2-7; TRBD2 is a possible D gene (6 bases). This CDR3 is built from 14 residues. Germline-derived CDR1 and CDR2 are SGHVS and FQNEAQ. V lost 7 bases and J lost 3, with 16 bases in between. The CDR3: CASTGPGEIYEQYF. CDR3 coding DNA: TGTGCCAGCACCGGACCGGGAGAAATCTACGAGCAGTACTTC.

The CDR3 region is CSTSPGREYGYTF. In DNA, the CDR3 is TGCAGCACGTCACCGGGGAGAGAGTATGGCTACACCTTC. The genes are TRBV29-1 and TRBJ1-2; D is undetermined. This CDR3 spans 13 amino acids. V was shortened by 8 bases and J by 5 bases, with 18 bases between the two germline ends. CDR1 and CDR2 (germline): SQVTM, ANQGSEA. The complete variable domain, with remaining parts taken from reference TRBV29-1 and TRBJ1-2, reads SAVISQKPSRDICQRGTSLTIQCQVDSQVTMMFWYRQQPGQSLTLIATANQGSEATYESGFVIDKFPISRPNLTFSTLTVSNMSPEDSSIYLCSTSPGREYGYTFGSGTRLTVV.

As DNA, the CDR3 is TGTGCCAGCAGCCCAAGACTAGACCTTAAGCCCGGGGAGCTGTTTTTT. It codes for CASSPRLDLKPGELFF. V and J are TRBV9 and TRBJ2-2; TRBD2 might be the D (6 bases). Per the germline V gene, CDR1 is SGDLS and CDR2 is YYNGEE. This CDR3 comprises 16 residues. V lost 4 bases to trimming and J lost 6 bases, with 19 bases between them.

The chain recombines TRBV28 with TRBJ2-6; no firm D call. The V gene's germline CDR1 is MDHEN and CDR2 SYDVKM. Trimming stripped 9 bases from V and 0 bases from J, with 12 bases between. This CDR3 spans 15 amino acids. Here the CDR3 DNA reads TGTGCCAGTTCCAACGGCGGCTCTGGGGCCAACGTCCTGACTTTC. This translates into CASSNGGSGANVLTF.

The gene calls are TRBV5-1 and TRBJ1-2, with a tentative D call TRBD1 (5 bases). V was trimmed by 3 bases and J by 6 bases, leaving 18 bases between them. The CDR3 is made up of 15 amino acids. Germline CDR1 and CDR2: SGHRS and YFSETQ. CDR3 coding DNA: TGCGCCAGCAGCTCCACCGGGACGCTAGAAGATGGCTACACCTTC. Residues: CASSSTGTLEDGYTF.

The chain joins TRBV30 to TRBJ2-3; weak D call: TRBD2 (5 bases). The CDR3 is 15 residues long. The germline V and J ends were trimmed by 8 bases and 0 bases, with 18 bases remaining between them. The germline CDR1 and CDR2 sequences are GTSNPN and SVGIG (reference sequence). The CDR3 loop reads CAGGLNFASTDTQYF. The CDR3 region has the DNA TGTGCCGGAGGCTTGAACTTTGCTAGCACAGATACGCAGTATTTT.

The sample holds a few counts of this clone. This chain joins TRBV7-2 and TRBJ1-5; D is undetermined. The CDR3 spans 13 residues. From germline, CDR1 is SGHTA and CDR2 FQGNSA. Deletions cut 3 bases from V and 0 bases from J, with 3 bases between. The CDR3 coding sequence is TGTGCCAGCAGCTTTTATAGCAATCAGCCCCAGCATTTT. This codes for CASSFYSNQPQHF.

The chain joins TRBV14 to TRBJ1-1, with a possible D match to TRBD1 (5 bases). The CDR3 length is 15 residues. V dropped 4 bases and J dropped 1 base, with 13 bases sitting between them. Per germline, CDR1 SGHDN and CDR2 FVKESK. CDR3 in amino acids: CASSPTGTANTEAFF. For the CDR3, the DNA is TGTGCCAGCAGCCCAACCGGGACGGCGAACACTGAAGCTTTCTTT.

V usage is TRBV5-1 and J usage is TRBJ2-5; 7 bases are a match to TRBD2. CDR1 and CDR2 (germline): SGHRS, YFSETQ. The junction had 10 bases not matched to a gene; V was cut back by 4 bases and J by 1 base. The CDR3 has 16 residues. For the CDR3, the DNA is TGCGCCAGCAGCCGCCCTACTAGCGAGGCCCAAGAGACCCAGTACTTC. Amino acid sequence: CASSRPTSEAQETQYF.

CDR3 region: CASSPRDRGDTQYF. CDR3 sequence (DNA): TGTGCCAGCAGCCCCCGGGACAGAGGAGATACGCAGTATTTT. This sequence joins TRBV4-2 and TRBJ2-3; 7 bases match TRBD1. With 4 bases clipped from V and 5 bases from J, the junction kept 6 bases outside the gene matches. Germline assignment: CDR1 LGHNA and CDR2 YNFKEQ. CDR3 size: 14 residues.

The V call is TRBV5-1, the J call TRBJ1-4; D ambiguous. Between the trimmed V and J ends, which lost 1 base and 0 bases, there was a span of 16 bases. The CDR3 has 18 residues. Germline-derived CDR1 and CDR2 are SGHRS and YFSETQ. CDR3 coding DNA: TGCGCCAGCAGCTTGCAGATGACCGGAATAACAACTAATGAAAAACTGTTTTTT. Translated, it gives CASSLQMTGITTNEKLFF.

This chain uses TRBV28 with TRBJ1-3, with a possible D match to TRBD1 (6 bases). Germline CDR1 and CDR2: MDHEN and SYDVKM. The CDR3 length is 15 residues. V gave up 3 bases and J gave up 0 bases, with 9 bases separating them. For the CDR3, the DNA is TGTGCCAGCAGTTTCTGGGGGGCCTCTGGAAACACCATATATTTT. Residues: CASSFWGASGNTIYF. Together with reference TRBV28 and TRBJ1-3, the CDR3 gives the full variable domain: DVKVTQSSRYLVKRTGEKVFLECVQDMDHENMFWYRQDPGLGLRLIYFSYDVKMKEKGDIPEGYSVSREKKERFSLILESASTNQTSMYLCASSFWGASGNTIYFGEGSWLTVV.

J is TRBJ1-2 and V is TRBV21-1. TRBV21-1 has pseudogene status. The CDR3 totals 14 residues. CDR3: CASSKEYGHYGYTF. The CDR3, as DNA: TGTGCCAGCAGCAAAGAGTATGGACACTATGGCTACACCTTC.

This chain joins TRBV6-1 and TRBJ2-7; D is undetermined. This CDR3 is 13 amino acids long. The V gene's germline CDR1 is MNHNS and CDR2 SASEGT. Trimming left V 0 bases short and J 3 bases short, with 6 bases between. The CDR3 loop is CASSEAPVYEQYF. DNA of the CDR3: TGTGCCAGCAGTGAAGCGCCGGTCTACGAGCAGTACTTC.

The rearrangement uses TRBV28 and TRBJ1-2; D is perhaps TRBD1 (6 bases). V was cut by 8 bases and J by 3 bases, with 22 bases left in between. Germline assignment: CDR1 MDHEN and CDR2 SYDVKM. CDR3 size: 16 residues. In DNA form, the CDR3 reads TGTGCCAGCGCTCAAGCGGGGGCGATAGATGACTATGGCTACACCTTC. Its translation is CASAQAGAIDDYGYTF.

This chain joins TRBV29-1 and TRBJ2-7, with D possibly matching TRBD1 (6 bases). The V gene's germline CDR1 is SQVTM and CDR2 ANQGSEA. The CDR3 has 14 amino acids. The V end was cut by 6 bases, the J end by 3 bases, with 18 bases between. The CDR3 DNA is TGCAGCGTGCCCCGTAACAGGGACGGCTACGAGCAGTACTTC. Translating it yields CSVPRNRDGYEQYF.

The chain carries TRBV6-1 and TRBJ1-3; 8 nucleotides line up with TRBD1. The germline V gene encodes CDR1 MNHNS and CDR2 SASEGT. The CDR3 totals 18 residues. Losses at the gene ends were 1 base for V and 0 bases for J; bases not matched to a gene: 8. The DNA of the CDR3 is TGTGCCAGCAGTGAAGGGGTGAGGGGACAGGTCTCTGGAAACACCATATATTTT. Its translation is CASSEGVRGQVSGNTIYF.

This clone was detected once. The chain joins TRBV7-9 to TRBJ2-5; 8 nucleotides match TRBD1. The CDR3 has 15 residues. The trim removed 5 bases at V and 7 bases at J, leaving 12 bases unmatched. The V gene's germline CDR1 is SEHNR and CDR2 FQNEAQ (reference sequence). CDR3 DNA sequence: TGTGCCAGCAGCGCTCAGACAGGGGTTGAGGGGACCCAGTACTTC. Its translation: CASSAQTGVEGTQYF.

The chain couples TRBV5-1 to TRBJ2-7, with D hard to call. Germline V gene sequence: CDR1 SGHRS, CDR2 YFSETQ. This CDR3 has 15 amino acids. V lost 0 bases and J 3 bases, leaving 13 bases between the germline ends. CDR3 bases: TGCGCCAGCAGCTTGGGGCGAACCTCCATCTACGAGCAGTACTTC. Translating it yields CASSLGRTSIYEQYF.

This chain connects TRBV9 to TRBJ2-5; D possibly corresponds to TRBD1 (6 bases). The CDR3 sequence is 13 residues long. V was shortened by 2 bases and J by 4 bases, with 9 bases between the two germline ends. The germline gives CDR1 SGDLS, CDR2 YYNGEE. CDR3: CASSVRGRETQYF. The CDR3 nucleotides read TGTGCCAGCAGCGTCAGGGGCAGAGAGACCCAGTACTTC.

The chain links TRBV28 to TRBJ1-1; TRBD1 might be the D (5 bases). The V and J ends lost 6 bases and 1 base respectively, with 12 bases between them. The germline gives CDR1 MDHEN, CDR2 SYDVKM. This CDR3 region has 14 residues. The CDR3 loop reads CASRRRTPNTEAFF. CDR3 in DNA: TGTGCCAGCAGGCGACGGACACCGAACACTGAAGCTTTCTTT.

This clone has just one count. The sample contains more than one DNA sequence encoding this CDR3. This chain links TRBV5-1 with TRBJ2-5, with D perhaps matching TRBD2 (5 bases). CDR1 SGHRS and CDR2 YFSETQ come from the germline V gene. The CDR3 is 15 amino acids. Trimming left V 0 bases short and J 1 base short, with 10 bases between. The CDR3 DNA sequence: TGCGCCAGCAGCTTGGCCGGAGGCAGCCAAGAGACCCAGTACTTC. Amino acids: CASSLAGGSQETQYF.

The V and J genes are TRBV10-3 and TRBJ1-2, with a tentative D call TRBD1 (5 bases). Germline V gene sequence: CDR1 ENHRY, CDR2 SYGVKD. The V end lost 3 bases, the J end lost 4 bases, and 12 bases lay between the germline ends. The CDR3 is 14 residues long. CDR3 DNA sequence: TGTGCCATCAGTGAAGGTAGGGGAGGCTATGGCTACACCTTC. Translating gives CAISEGRGGYGYTF.

The V gene is TRBV5-1, the J gene TRBJ2-5; 7 bases are shared with TRBD1. This CDR3 is 14 amino acids long. J lost 4 bases, V lost 1 base, and 4 bases had no gene match. Germline V lookup: CDR1 SGHRS, CDR2 YFSETQ. CDR3 sequence reads: CASSLLTGAETQYF. DNA of the CDR3: TGCGCCAGCAGCTTGCTTACAGGGGCAGAGACCCAGTACTTC.

This clone is a singleton in its sample. The J gene is TRBJ1-3, the V gene TRBV6-1, with D maybe TRBD1 (6 bases). The CDR3 is 15 amino acids. From germline, CDR1 is MNHNS and CDR2 SASEGT. Between the trimmed V and J ends, which lost 9 bases and 0 bases, there was a span of 15 bases. CDR3 bases: TGTGCCAGTAACCAGGGGACTGGCTCTGGAAACACCATATATTTT. This gives the protein CASNQGTGSGNTIYF.

V is TRBV4-2 and J is TRBJ2-4, with 8 nucleotides matching TRBD1. The CDR3 is 17 residues long. J gave up 0 bases and V 1 base, and 5 bases lay outside the gene matches. Germline CDR1 LGHNA, CDR2 YNFKEQ. The CDR3 is CASSQADRGLAKNIQYF. CDR3 coding DNA: TGTGCCAGCAGCCAAGCCGACAGGGGACTAGCCAAAAACATTCAGTACTTC.

This sequence joins TRBV6-5 and TRBJ2-3, with 9 bases that match TRBD2. The germline V gene encodes CDR1 MNHEY and CDR2 SVGAGI. With 4 bases clipped from V and 2 bases from J, the junction kept 4 bases outside the gene matches. There are 15 residues in the CDR3. The CDR3 protein is CASSLLAGITDTQYF. CDR3 bases: TGTGCCAGCAGTTTGCTAGCGGGGATCACAGATACGCAGTATTTT.

The chain combines TRBV6-1 with TRBJ1-1, with D maybe TRBD1 (6 bases). The V gene lost 5 bases and the J gene lost 0 bases, with 13 bases spanning the gap. This CDR3 is 15 amino acids long. CDR1 and CDR2 from the germline V gene are MNHNS and SASEGT. For the CDR3, the DNA is TGTGCCAGCAGTACAGGGAGTGGGTTGAACACTGAAGCTTTCTTT. This translates into CASSTGSGLNTEAFF.

The chain recombines TRBV6-6 with TRBJ2-1; the D gene is possibly TRBD2 (5 bases). Germline V lookup: CDR1 MNHNY, CDR2 SVGAGI (reference sequence). The CDR3 loop spans 15 amino acids. V lost 0 bases and J 8 bases, leaving 14 bases between the germline ends. DNA for the CDR3: TGTGCCAGCAGTTACTCGAACGCAGGCGGGTATGAGCAGTTCTTC. As protein: CASSYSNAGGYEQFF.